A single TCR beta chain is shown here with its context. Its antigen is still unknown. The data are from a study of shared clonotypes between healthy human individuals. Study summary: Each donor contributed plates that comprised three CD4 naive, three CD4 memory, two CD8 naive and one CD8 memory.

Notes on the study in general: The sharing of 4.5% to 5.5% of naive CD4 clonotypes was seen across a few donors.

Authors' data handling: Filtering was not the same, since immunoSEQ gave junction-only sequences without quality scores. Repertoires were generated with immunoSEQ multiplex PCR, while TCRdb's copy carries only in-frame clones and drops some. V, J and clone size are taken as reported in that table, and D and trimming were inferred from the DNA itself. The sample lists 2 million to 2.5 million clones; approximately 90% were seen once. This clonotype was obtained from a man aged 18 to 30 in good health. Some clones in this sample may be carry-over from other donors' samples. Sequenced material: naive CD4+ T cells from PBMCs. As for subset: CD45RA+ positively selected.

CDR3 sequence: CASRPQRTGTSGKQFF. CDR3 in DNA: TGTGCCAGCAGACCCCAAAGAACCGGGACTAGCGGGAAGCAGTTCTTC. The rearrangement joins TRBV2 to TRBJ2-1; 13 bases agree with TRBD2. Per the germline V gene, CDR1 is SNHLY and CDR2 is FYNNEI. With V trimmed by 6 bases and J by 11 bases, 13 bases remained unmatched. This CDR3 comprises 16 residues.